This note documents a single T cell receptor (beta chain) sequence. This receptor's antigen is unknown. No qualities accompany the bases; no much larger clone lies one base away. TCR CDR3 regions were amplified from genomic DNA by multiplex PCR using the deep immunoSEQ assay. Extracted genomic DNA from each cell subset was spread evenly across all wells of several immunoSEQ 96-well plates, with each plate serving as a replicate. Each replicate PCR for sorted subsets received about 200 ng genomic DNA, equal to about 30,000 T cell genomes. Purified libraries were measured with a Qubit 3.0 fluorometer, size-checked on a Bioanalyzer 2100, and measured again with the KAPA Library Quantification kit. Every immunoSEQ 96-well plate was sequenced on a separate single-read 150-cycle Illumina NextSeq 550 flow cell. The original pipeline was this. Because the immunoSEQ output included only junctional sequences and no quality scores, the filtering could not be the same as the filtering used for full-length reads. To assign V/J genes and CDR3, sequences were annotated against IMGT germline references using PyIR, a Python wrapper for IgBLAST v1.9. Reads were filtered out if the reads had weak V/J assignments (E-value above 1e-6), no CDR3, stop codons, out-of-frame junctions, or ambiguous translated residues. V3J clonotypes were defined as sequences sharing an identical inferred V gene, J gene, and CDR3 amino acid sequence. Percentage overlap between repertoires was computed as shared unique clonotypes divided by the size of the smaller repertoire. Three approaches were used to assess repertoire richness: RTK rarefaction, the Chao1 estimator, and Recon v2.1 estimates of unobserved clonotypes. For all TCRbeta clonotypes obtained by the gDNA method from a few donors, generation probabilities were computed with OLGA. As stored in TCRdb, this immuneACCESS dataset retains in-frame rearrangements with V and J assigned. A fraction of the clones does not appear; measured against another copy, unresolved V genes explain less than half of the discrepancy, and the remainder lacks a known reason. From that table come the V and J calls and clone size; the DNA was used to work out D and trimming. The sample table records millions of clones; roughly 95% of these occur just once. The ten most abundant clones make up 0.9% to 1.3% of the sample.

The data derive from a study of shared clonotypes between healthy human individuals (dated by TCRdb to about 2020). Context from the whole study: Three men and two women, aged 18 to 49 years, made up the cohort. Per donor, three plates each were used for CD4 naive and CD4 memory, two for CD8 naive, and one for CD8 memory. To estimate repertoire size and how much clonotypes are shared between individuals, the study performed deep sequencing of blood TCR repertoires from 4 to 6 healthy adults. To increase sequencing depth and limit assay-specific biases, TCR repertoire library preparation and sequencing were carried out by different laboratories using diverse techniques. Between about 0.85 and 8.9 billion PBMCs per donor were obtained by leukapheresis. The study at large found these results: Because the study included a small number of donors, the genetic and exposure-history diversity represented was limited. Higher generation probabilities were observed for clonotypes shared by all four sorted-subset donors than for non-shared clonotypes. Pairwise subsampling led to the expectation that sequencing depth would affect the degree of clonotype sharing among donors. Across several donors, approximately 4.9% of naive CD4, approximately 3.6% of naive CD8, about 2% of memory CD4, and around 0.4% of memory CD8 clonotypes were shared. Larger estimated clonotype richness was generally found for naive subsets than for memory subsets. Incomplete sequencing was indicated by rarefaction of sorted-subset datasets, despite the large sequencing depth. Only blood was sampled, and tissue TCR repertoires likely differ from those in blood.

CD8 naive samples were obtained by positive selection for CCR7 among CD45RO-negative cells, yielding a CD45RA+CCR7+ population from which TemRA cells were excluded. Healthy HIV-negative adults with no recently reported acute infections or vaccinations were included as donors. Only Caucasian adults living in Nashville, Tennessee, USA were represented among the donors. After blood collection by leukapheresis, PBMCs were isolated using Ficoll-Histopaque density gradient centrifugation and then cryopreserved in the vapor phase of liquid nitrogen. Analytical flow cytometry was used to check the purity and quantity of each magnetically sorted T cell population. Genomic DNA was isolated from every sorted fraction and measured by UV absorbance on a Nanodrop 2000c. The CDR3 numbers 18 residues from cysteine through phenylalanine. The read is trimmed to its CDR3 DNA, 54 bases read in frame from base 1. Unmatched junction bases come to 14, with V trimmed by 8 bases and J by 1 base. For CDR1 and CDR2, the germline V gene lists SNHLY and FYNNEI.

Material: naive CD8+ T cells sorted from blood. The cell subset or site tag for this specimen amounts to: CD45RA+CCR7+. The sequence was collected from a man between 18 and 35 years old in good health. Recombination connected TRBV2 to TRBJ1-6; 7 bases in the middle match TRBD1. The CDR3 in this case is CASPPSDRVDSYNSPLHF. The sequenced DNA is TGTGCCAGCCCGCCCTCAGACAGGGTCGATTCCTATAATTCACCCCTCCACTTT. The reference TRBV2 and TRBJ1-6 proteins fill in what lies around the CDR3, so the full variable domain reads EPEVTQTPSHQVTQMGQEVILRCVPISNHLYFYWYRQILGQKVEFLVSFYNNEISEKSEIFDDQFSVERPDGSNFTLKIRSTKLEDSAMYFCASPPSDRVDSYNSPLHFGNGTRLTVT.